A selection of T cell receptor beta chains follows, all from one sample in a study of T-cell memory formation after mild COVID-19. TCRdb fed the 5' RACE reads into MiXCR, producing one record per CDR3 protein. This sample has just under 550,000 distinct CDR3 sequences, with around 21% found just once. The sample consisted of PBMCs or a T cell subset sorted from them (not recorded which). The receptors were gathered from an adult woman who had mild COVID-19 (a few samples of this study predate the infection). Cell type and time point are not known. The conserved cysteine and the conserved F or W are not part of the CDR3 here.

j_call: TRBJ2-2
v_call: TRBV5-6
cdr3_aa: AISSTRKGPNGELF

j_call: TRBJ1-5
v_call: TRBV5-5
cdr3_aa: ASSSGQGYNQPQH

j_call: TRBJ2-7
v_call: TRBV5-6
cdr3_aa: ASSLALAVDYEQY

j_call: TRBJ2-7
v_call: TRBV5-1
cdr3_aa: ASSLSGRPVLEQY

j_call: TRBJ2-1
v_call: TRBV11-3
cdr3_aa: ASSLDRTKWDEQF

j_call: TRBJ1-1
v_call: TRBV18
cdr3_aa: ASSQIIQGENTEAF

j_call: TRBJ1-1
v_call: TRBV12-3/TRBV12-4
cdr3_aa: ASSYLRVRGLNTEAF

j_call: TRBJ1-2
v_call: TRBV2
cdr3_aa: ASSVRVGYGYGYT

j_call: TRBJ2-3
v_call: TRBV12-3/TRBV12-4
cdr3_aa: ASSSLADSEGDTQY

j_call: TRBJ2-7
v_call: TRBV5-4
cdr3_aa: ASTHDGPQGLFEQY

j_call: TRBJ2-5
v_call: TRBV2
cdr3_aa: ASSSETGETQY

j_call: TRBJ2-7
v_call: TRBV10-3
cdr3_aa: AISESSSGSSYEQY

j_call: TRBJ2-2
v_call: TRBV11-3
cdr3_aa: ASSLDRDHTGELF

j_call: TRBJ2-3
v_call: TRBV19
cdr3_aa: ASSPVDRTDTQY

j_call: TRBJ1-1
v_call: TRBV12-3/TRBV12-4
cdr3_aa: ASSSGANTEAF

j_call: TRBJ2-2
v_call: TRBV14
cdr3_aa: ASAIHLGGELF

j_call: TRBJ2-7
v_call: TRBV4-3
cdr3_aa: ASSQDLLAGVLSEQY

j_call: TRBJ2-1
v_call: TRBV19
cdr3_aa: ASSSFTAGAFPNEQF

j_call: TRBJ2-7
v_call: TRBV9
cdr3_aa: ASSVGGGPGSEQY

j_call: TRBJ2-2
v_call: TRBV5-4
cdr3_aa: ASSLERASRTGELF

j_call: TRBJ2-5
v_call: TRBV5-1
cdr3_aa: ASSHADATQY

j_call: TRBJ2-7
v_call: TRBV29-1
cdr3_aa: SAGDYEQY

j_call: TRBJ1-2
v_call: TRBV4-1
cdr3_aa: ASSQGGDRGLHNYGYT

j_call: TRBJ1-5
v_call: TRBV20-1
cdr3_aa: SARPDRANQPQH

j_call: TRBJ2-7
v_call: TRBV7-3
cdr3_aa: ASSLTLAGPFEQY

j_call: TRBJ2-1
v_call: TRBV11-2
cdr3_aa: ASSLTSGGAVEQF

j_call: TRBJ2-1
v_call: TRBV30
cdr3_aa: AWSHLATKEQF

j_call: TRBJ2-1
v_call: TRBV4-2
cdr3_aa: ASSKEDRIDPHNEQF

j_call: TRBJ2-5
v_call: TRBV9
cdr3_aa: ASSVSEGGGQETQY

j_call: TRBJ2-2
v_call: TRBV7-9
cdr3_aa: ASSATVNTGELF

j_call: TRBJ2-1
v_call: TRBV7-9
cdr3_aa: ASSPLGVPYNEQF

j_call: TRBJ2-5
v_call: TRBV20-1
cdr3_aa: SARDRGRETQY

j_call: TRBJ2-1
v_call: TRBV30
cdr3_aa: AWSAPRRVGNEQF

j_call: TRBJ2-2
v_call: TRBV7-9
cdr3_aa: ASSHPRVDGELF

j_call: TRBJ2-7
v_call: TRBV6-5
cdr3_aa: ASRIGRYEQY

j_call: TRBJ2-3
v_call: TRBV20-1
cdr3_aa: SARTGSDTQY

j_call: TRBJ1-5
v_call: TRBV7-2
cdr3_aa: ASSSNTGGWPQH

j_call: TRBJ2-3
v_call: TRBV23-1
cdr3_aa: ASSQPVGLSTDTQY

j_call: TRBJ2-7
v_call: TRBV6-5
cdr3_aa: ASTSKDRGNYYEQY

j_call: TRBJ2-7
v_call: TRBV29-1
cdr3_aa: SVEGHATYEQY

j_call: TRBJ2-7
v_call: TRBV30
cdr3_aa: AWSVQGRDYEQY

j_call: TRBJ1-1
v_call: TRBV7-9
cdr3_aa: ASSYSGEAF